This note documents a single TCR beta chain sequence. Its matching antigen is unknown. Investigators isolated RNA and reverse transcribed it into cDNA to act as the sequencing template. Using immunoSEQ multiplex PCR, the repertoire was profiled, and TCRdb retains in-frame clones only, with some absent. Altogether 79,000 or so clones are present, approximately 70% being singletons, with the ten largest covering about a quarter. This sample was included in a study of CD8+ T cells in alopecia areata. Study findings and constraints: Across lesional scalp, and particularly alopecia totalis/universalis, clonality surpassed that of normal scalp.

Germline V lookup: CDR1 MNHNS, CDR2 SASEGT. The CDR3 runs 15 residues. V lost 8 bases to trimming and J lost 3 bases, with 19 bases between them. Treatment denoted: oral pan-JAK inhibitor, 5-10 mg twice daily. The clonotype comes from a human donor with alopecia areata. The V and J genes are TRBV6-1 and TRBJ2-5, with no clear D. This material consisted of CD8+ T cells sorted from blood, taken at week 24, from a patient treated with tofacitinib. CDR3 nucleotides: TGTGCCAGCCATTGGGTAGGAAATGGAAAAGAGACCCAGTACTTC. Protein product: CASHWVGNGKETQYF.